The following is a T cell receptor (beta chain) sequence with its context. The data were obtained in a study of PD-1 blockade in mismatch repair-deficient tumors. The table came from immunoSEQ multiplex PCR; TCRdb's copy has only in-frame clones and leaves some out. The repertoire includes around 100,000 clones, about 83% of them detected once, and 4.7% sits in the top ten. Trimming shortened V by 2 bases and J by 4 bases, and 5 bases separated the two germline ends. The CDR3 spans 11 residues. Per the germline V gene, CDR1 is GTSNPN and CDR2 is SVGIG (reference sequence). The sequence was collected from an adult with mismatch repair-deficient cancer. The rearrangement uses TRBV30 and TRBJ2-5; D unresolved. The source was peripheral blood, collected around 60 weeks after starting pembrolizumab. CDR3 DNA: TGTGCCTGGAGTCACGGAGAGACCCAGTACTTC. Its translation is CAWSHGETQYF.